This passage covers 10 T cell receptor beta chains from one sample sequenced in a study of neurological immune-mediated disorders. TCRdb reanalysed the 5' RACE reads using MiXCR and keeps one entry per CDR3 protein. The table has under 90,000 distinct CDR3 sequences, approximately 4% seen once. Sequencing used PBMCs. The receptor source for this set is a woman aged 45-59 years with multiple sclerosis.

The table lists this clonotype with many counts. The chain is built from TRBV12-3 or TRBV12-4 and TRBJ2-1, with D possibly being TRBD2 (6 bases). The CDR3 spans 13 residues. Between the trimmed V and J ends, which lost 7 bases and 2 bases, there was a span of 9 bases. CDR3: CASKAGTYNEQFF. The DNA for the CDR3 is TGTGCCAGCAAGGCGGGGACCTACAATGAGCAGTTCTTC.

This clonotype was seen many times. V is TRBV20-1 and J is TRBJ2-1, with D perhaps TRBD1 (6 bases). V was clipped by 3 bases and J by 5 bases, with 26 bases between them. There are 18 residues in the CDR3. Per germline, CDR1 DFQATT and CDR2 SNEGSKA (reference sequence). The CDR3 reads CSARGARVLDFTDNEQFF. CDR3 DNA sequence: TGCAGTGCTAGGGGGGCGCGGGTTCTCGACTTCACCGACAATGAGCAGTTCTTC.

There are many counts of this clonotype. This chain joins TRBV20-1 and TRBJ2-5, with 7 bases lining up with TRBD1. With 7 bases clipped from V and 2 bases from J, the junction kept 7 bases outside the gene matches. The V gene's germline CDR1 is DFQATT and CDR2 SNEGSKA (reference sequence). This CDR3 is 13 amino acids long. CDR3 sequence reads: CSGVRGYQETQYF. The CDR3 DNA sequence: TGCAGTGGGGTCAGGGGGTATCAAGAGACCCAGTACTTC.

This clonotype was seen more than once but under ten times. The chain couples TRBV7-2 to TRBJ2-7; 10 bases are shared with TRBD1. CDR3 size: 15 residues. Germline V lookup: CDR1 SGHTA, CDR2 FQGNSA. V was clipped by 4 bases and J by 4 bases; unmatched bases: 7. The CDR3 loop is CASSSRTGGVYEQYF. In nucleotides, the CDR3 is TGTGCCAGCAGCTCACGGACAGGGGGAGTTTACGAGCAGTACTTC.

This clonotype has at least ten counts. V and J are TRBV4-2 and TRBJ1-1; TRBD1 matches at 7 bases. V dropped 0 bases and J dropped 7; count of bases not matched to a gene: 5. The germline V gene has CDR1 LGHNA and CDR2 YNFKEQ. The CDR3 covers 14 residues. CDR3 coding DNA: TGTGCCAGCAGCCAAGATACCGGGACAGATGAAGCTTTCTTT. This encodes CASSQDTGTDEAFF.

This clonotype was picked up many times. At one of its ends the junction is not consistent with the germline gene, which may arise from a read error. This sequence joins TRBV7-7 and TRBJ2-1; no definite D call. Germline values: CDR1 SSHAT, CDR2 FNYEAQ (reference sequence). The CDR3 has 14 residues. The CDR3 region is CASSLDGSYNEQFF. In nucleotides, the CDR3 is TGTGCTAGCAGCTTAGACGGCTCCTACAATGAGCAGTTCTTC.

This clonotype was counted many times. The chain recombines TRBV4-3 with TRBJ2-4; D possibly uses TRBD1 or TRBD2 (5 bases each). This CDR3 has 18 residues. Germline values: CDR1 LGHNA, CDR2 YSLEER. V lost 3 bases and J lost 0, with 18 bases in between. The CDR3 protein is CASSQDYPGGVAKNIQYF. The DNA of the CDR3 is TGCGCCAGCAGCCAGGATTATCCTGGGGGAGTAGCCAAAAACATTCAGTACTTC.

This clonotype was counted many times. The chain combines TRBV14 with TRBJ2-5; D gene unclear. Germline V CDR1 and CDR2: SGHDN, FVKESK. This CDR3 has 17 amino acids. V was cut by 4 bases and J by 0 bases, with 18 bases left in between. This CDR3 is CASSLSVIWADQETQYF. The CDR3 DNA sequence: TGTGCCAGCAGCCTGAGTGTTATTTGGGCGGACCAAGAGACCCAGTACTTC.

Many counts were recorded for this clonotype. The rearrangement joins TRBV5-6 to TRBJ1-2; 9 positions match TRBD1. Losses at the gene ends were 4 bases for V and 1 base for J; bases not matched to a gene: 5. The CDR3 has 15 amino acids. The germline gives CDR1 SGHDT, CDR2 YYEEEE. The CDR3 nucleotides read TGTGCCAGCAGCACCGGACAGGGGCGTAACTATGGCTACACCTTC. Translating it yields CASSTGQGRNYGYTF.

This clonotype was recorded many times. The rearrangement links TRBV4-2 to TRBJ2-2; unclear D gene. The CDR3 sequence is 15 residues long. V was pared by 0 bases and J by 4 bases, with 9 bases between. Per the germline V gene, CDR1 is LGHNA and CDR2 is YNFKEQ. CDR3 sequence reads: CASSQDRLGTGELFF. The CDR3 DNA reads TGTGCCAGCAGCCAAGATCGGCTGGGCACCGGGGAGCTGTTTTTT.